The TCR beta chain described here comes from a study of control samples from healthy donors and cancer patients. The assay was immunoSEQ multiplex PCR, and TCRdb's table has in-frame clones only and misses some. The sample shows 75,000 to 90,000 clones, roughly 86% of them seen only once. The length of the CDR3 is 15 residues. Germline assignment: CDR1 MNHEY and CDR2 SMNVEV (reference sequence). Trimming removed 1 base from V and 11 bases from J, with 15 bases in between. Sequencing was carried out using blood. The V call is TRBV27, the J call TRBJ1-6; D is unresolved. The clonotype was recovered from a man aged 30 to 39 in good health. This CDR3 reads CASSLFSGSGAPLHF. The CDR3 region has the DNA TGTGCCAGCAGTTTATTTTCAGGTAGCGGGGCACCCCTCCACTTT.